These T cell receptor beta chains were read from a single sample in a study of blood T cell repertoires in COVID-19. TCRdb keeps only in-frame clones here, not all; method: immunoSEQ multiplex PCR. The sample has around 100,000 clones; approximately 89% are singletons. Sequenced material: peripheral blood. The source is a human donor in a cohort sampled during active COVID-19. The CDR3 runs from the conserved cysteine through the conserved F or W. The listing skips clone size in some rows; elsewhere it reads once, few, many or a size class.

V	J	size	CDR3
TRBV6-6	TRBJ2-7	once	CASSPGTSGISEQYF
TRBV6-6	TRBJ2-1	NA	CASRTSGRVGEQFF
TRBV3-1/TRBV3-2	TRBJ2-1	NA	CASSREPLGHNEQFF
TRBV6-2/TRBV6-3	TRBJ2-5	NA	CASSPPFHSGRAGETQYF
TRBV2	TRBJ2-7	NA	CASSAESGIVSEQYF
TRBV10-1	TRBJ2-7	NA	CASSEGAKYEQYF
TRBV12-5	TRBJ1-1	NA	CASASGGANTEAFF
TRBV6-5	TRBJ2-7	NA	CASSSPSGTSSYEQYF
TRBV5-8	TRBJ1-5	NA	CASSQLWAGESNQPQHF
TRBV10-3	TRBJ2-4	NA	CAISGTSGQERAKNIQYF
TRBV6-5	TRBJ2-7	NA	CASSYSQESYEQYF